This TCR beta chain was observed in a study of blood T cell repertoires in COVID-19 (dated by TCRdb to 2020 to 2022). The study in broad terms: Samples covering the acute and convalescent phases of COVID-19 were provided by collaborators in the United States, Italy and Spain. The prospective study material was composed of cDNA or gDNA derived from T cells, B-cell-depleted T cells, or PBMCs. Subjects who had been exposed to COVID-19, were actively infected with it, or had recovered from it provided the deeply sampled blood TCRbeta repertoires that made up the dataset. The repertoires were released in a freely available public database meant as a resource for research on the immune response to SARS-CoV-2. The samples were drawn from the first 160 participants of the ongoing ImmuneRACE study and from 1,254 subjects provided by 6 global collaborators. The sample metadata nearly always contained a de-identified subject ID, COVID-19 status, age in years and sex. Where available, HLA class I and class II types were obtained from metadata supplied by the sample provider rather than from assay-based typing.

On the study overall, not on this receptor specifically: The quantity of clinical and demographic metadata differed by source and by participant and was supplied without curation.

The immunoSEQ Assay, a bias-controlled multiplex PCR, was used to amplify TCRbeta CDR3 regions from genomic DNA. For the original study's pipeline: The number of nucleated cells in each sample was estimated by amplification of reference gene primers within the assay. To quantify the absolute abundance of each unique TCRbeta CDR3 rearrangement, sequence reads were collapsed and filtered. For each sample, productive Simpson clonality was calculated as the square root of Simpson's diversity index over productive rearrangements. In TCRdb, the immuneACCESS table is reduced to in-frame sequences with V and J assigned. These tables do not hold every clone; where another copy was compared, an unresolved V gene accounts for under half, and the others remain unexplained. For V, J and clone size, that table is used; D and trimming come from the DNA. Present in this sample are roughly 410,000 clones, 89% of which were seen just once. Approximately 1.5% of the sample is taken by the ten largest.

Trimming at the junction amounts to 2 bases on V and 8 bases on J, and the germline ends lie 13 bases apart. The CDR3 contains 14 residues, cysteine and phenylalanine counted. Here the CDR3 DNA is all that survives: 42 bases in frame from base 1. From a lookup of the germline V gene, CDR1 and CDR2 are MDHEN and SYDVKM. In its sample, this clone was seen once. Its antigen remains unidentified. The sample holds no much larger clone one base away, and base qualities are not on file. One collaborating source in Seattle enrolled patients during active infection and followed them longitudinally through the course of disease. Collaborating institutions collected whole blood in K2EDTA tubes following their own protocols. Collaborator samples were shipped for TCRbeta analysis as frozen whole blood, isolated PBMCs, or DNA extracted from either sample type.

This clonotype was obtained from a woman aged 35 to 49 with COVID-19, enrolled during active disease. The rearrangement combines TRBV28 with TRBJ2-1, and the D gene may be TRBD2, 5 bases matching. What was sequenced was peripheral blood. The nucleotide sequence is given as TGTGCCAGCAGTTTACCAAGCGCGGGTCATGAGCAGTTCTTC. Its coded protein is CASSLPSAGHEQFF. When the CDR3 is completed using the reference TRBV28 and TRBJ2-1 genes on either side, the full variable domain is DVKVTQSSRYLVKRTGEKVFLECVQDMDHENMFWYRQDPGLGLRLIYFSYDVKMKEKGDIPEGYSVSREKKERFSLILESASTNQTSMYLCASSLPSAGHEQFFGPGTRLTVL.